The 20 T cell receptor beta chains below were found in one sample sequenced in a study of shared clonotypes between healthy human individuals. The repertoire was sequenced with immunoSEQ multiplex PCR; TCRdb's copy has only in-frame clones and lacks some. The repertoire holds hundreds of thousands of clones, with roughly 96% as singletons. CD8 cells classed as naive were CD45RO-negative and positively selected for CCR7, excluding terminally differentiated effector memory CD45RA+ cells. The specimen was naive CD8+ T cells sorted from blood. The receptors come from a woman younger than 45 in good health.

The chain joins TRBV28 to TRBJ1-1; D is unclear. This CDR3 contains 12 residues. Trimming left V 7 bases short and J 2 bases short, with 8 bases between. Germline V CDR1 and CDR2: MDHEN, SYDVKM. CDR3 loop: CASIWGNTEAFF. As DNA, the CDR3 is TGTGCCAGCATTTGGGGAAACACTGAAGCTTTCTTT.

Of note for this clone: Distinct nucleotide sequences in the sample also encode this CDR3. Here the CDR3 reads CASSTLNTEAFF. The CDR3 DNA is TGTGCCAGCAGTACCTTGAACACTGAAGCTTTCTTT. The rearrangement joins TRBV28 to TRBJ1-1, with no clear D. CDR1 and CDR2 (germline): MDHEN, SYDVKM. The CDR3 consists of 12 residues. V was clipped by 5 bases and J by 0 bases, with 4 bases between them.

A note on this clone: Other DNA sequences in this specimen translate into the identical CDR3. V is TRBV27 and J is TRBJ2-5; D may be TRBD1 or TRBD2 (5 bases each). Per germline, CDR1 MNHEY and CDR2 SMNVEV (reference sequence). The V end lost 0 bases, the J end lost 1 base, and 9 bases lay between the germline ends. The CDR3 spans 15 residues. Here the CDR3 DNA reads TGTGCCAGCAGTTTATCGTCAGGGAGCCAAGAGACCCAGTACTTC. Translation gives CASSLSSGSQETQYF.

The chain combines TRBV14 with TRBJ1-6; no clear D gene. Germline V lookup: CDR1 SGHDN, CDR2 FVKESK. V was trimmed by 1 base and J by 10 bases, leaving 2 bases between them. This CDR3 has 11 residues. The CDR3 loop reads CASSQVSPLHF. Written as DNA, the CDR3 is TGTGCCAGCAGCCAAGTCTCACCCCTCCACTTT. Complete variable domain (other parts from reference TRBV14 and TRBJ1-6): EAGVTQFPSHSVIEKGQTVTLRCDPISGHDNLYWYRRVMGKEIKFLLHFVKESKQDESGMPNNRFLAERTGGTYSTLKVQPAELEDSGVYFCASSQVSPLHFGNGTRLTVT.

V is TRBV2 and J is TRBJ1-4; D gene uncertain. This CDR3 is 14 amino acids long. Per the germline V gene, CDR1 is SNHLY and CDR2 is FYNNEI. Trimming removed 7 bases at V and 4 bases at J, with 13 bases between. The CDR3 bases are TGTGCCAGCACCCAGGACGGAAATAATGAAAAACTGTTTTTT. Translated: CASTQDGNNEKLFF.

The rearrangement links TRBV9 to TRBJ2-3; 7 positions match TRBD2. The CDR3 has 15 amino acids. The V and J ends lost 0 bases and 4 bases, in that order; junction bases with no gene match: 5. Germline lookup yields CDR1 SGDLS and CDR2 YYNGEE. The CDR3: CASSVGTSDADTQYF. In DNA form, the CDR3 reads TGTGCCAGCAGCGTAGGGACTAGTGATGCAGATACGCAGTATTTT.

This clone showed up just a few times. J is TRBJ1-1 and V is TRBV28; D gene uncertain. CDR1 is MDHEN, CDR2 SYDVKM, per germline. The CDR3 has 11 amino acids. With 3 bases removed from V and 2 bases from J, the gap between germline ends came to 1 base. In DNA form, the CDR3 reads TGTGCCAGCAGTTTTAACACTGAAGCTTTCTTT. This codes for CASSFNTEAFF.

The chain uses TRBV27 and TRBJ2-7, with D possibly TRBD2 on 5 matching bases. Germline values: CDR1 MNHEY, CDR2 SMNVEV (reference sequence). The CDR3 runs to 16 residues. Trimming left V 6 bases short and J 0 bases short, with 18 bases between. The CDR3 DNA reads TGTGCCAGCAGAGTTACGGGGTCTATCGACTCCTACGAGCAGTACTTC. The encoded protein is CASRVTGSIDSYEQYF.

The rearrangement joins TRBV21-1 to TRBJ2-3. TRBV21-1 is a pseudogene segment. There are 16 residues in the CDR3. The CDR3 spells CASSKDVCRSTDTQYF. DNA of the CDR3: TGTGCCAGCAGCAAAGACGTGTGTAGGAGCACAGATACGCAGTATTTT.

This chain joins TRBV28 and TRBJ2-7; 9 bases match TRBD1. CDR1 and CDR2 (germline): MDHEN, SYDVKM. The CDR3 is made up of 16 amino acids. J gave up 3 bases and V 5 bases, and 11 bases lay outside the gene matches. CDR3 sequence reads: CASSPTGTGFSYEQYF. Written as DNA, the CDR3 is TGTGCCAGCAGTCCCACCGGGACAGGGTTTAGCTACGAGCAGTACTTC.

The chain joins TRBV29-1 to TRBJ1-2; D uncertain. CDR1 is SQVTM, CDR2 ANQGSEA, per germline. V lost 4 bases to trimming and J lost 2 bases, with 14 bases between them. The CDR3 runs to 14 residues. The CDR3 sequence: CSVVEPASNYGYTF. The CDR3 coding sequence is TGCAGCGTTGTCGAGCCTGCCTCGAACTATGGCTACACCTTC. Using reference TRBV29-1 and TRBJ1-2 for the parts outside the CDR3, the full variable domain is SAVISQKPSRDICQRGTSLTIQCQVDSQVTMMFWYRQQPGQSLTLIATANQGSEATYESGFVIDKFPISRPNLTFSTLTVSNMSPEDSSIYLCSVVEPASNYGYTFGSGTRLTVV.

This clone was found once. The CDR3 nucleotides read TGTGCCAGCATAGGAGGGGGTTTAACCGGGGAGCTGTTTTTT. Protein: CASIGGGLTGELFF. The gene calls are TRBV2 and TRBJ2-2, with D possibly being TRBD1 or TRBD2 (6 bases each). V was pared by 7 bases and J by 5 bases, with 14 bases between. Germline V CDR1 and CDR2: SNHLY, FYNNEI. The CDR3 extends over 14 amino acids.

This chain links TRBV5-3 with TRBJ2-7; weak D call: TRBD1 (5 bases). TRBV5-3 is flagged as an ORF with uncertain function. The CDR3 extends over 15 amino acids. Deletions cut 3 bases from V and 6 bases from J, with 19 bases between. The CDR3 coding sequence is TGTGCCAGAAGCTGGGGCACTAACGATGCTCCCGAGCAGTACTTC. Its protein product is CARSWGTNDAPEQYF.

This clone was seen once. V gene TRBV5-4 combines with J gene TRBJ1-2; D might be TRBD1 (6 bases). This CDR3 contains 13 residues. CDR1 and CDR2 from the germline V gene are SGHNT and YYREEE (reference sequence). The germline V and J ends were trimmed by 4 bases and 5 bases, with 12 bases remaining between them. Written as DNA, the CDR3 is TGTGCCAGCAGCGTGGGGGGGGCTTATGGCTACACCTTC. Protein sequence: CASSVGGAYGYTF.

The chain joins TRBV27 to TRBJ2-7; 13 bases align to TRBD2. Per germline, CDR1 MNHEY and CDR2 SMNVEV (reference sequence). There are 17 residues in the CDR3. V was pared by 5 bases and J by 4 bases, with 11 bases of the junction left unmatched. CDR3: CASSPGLAGDLGYEQYF. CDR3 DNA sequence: TGTGCCAGCAGTCCAGGACTAGCGGGAGATCTTGGGTACGAGCAGTACTTC.

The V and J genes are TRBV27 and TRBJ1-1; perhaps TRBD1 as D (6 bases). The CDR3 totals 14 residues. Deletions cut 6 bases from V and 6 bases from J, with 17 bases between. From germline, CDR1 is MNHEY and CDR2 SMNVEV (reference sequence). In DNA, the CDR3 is TGTGCCAGCAGCCTGGCAGGGGTCGACGCTGAAGCTTTCTTT. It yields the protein CASSLAGVDAEAFF.

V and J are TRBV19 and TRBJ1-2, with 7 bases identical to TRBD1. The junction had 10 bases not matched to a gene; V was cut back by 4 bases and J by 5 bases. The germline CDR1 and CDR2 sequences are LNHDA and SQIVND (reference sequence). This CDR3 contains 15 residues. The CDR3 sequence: CASSNNQQGSYGYTF. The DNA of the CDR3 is TGTGCCAGTAGTAATAACCAACAGGGGTCTTATGGCTACACCTTC.

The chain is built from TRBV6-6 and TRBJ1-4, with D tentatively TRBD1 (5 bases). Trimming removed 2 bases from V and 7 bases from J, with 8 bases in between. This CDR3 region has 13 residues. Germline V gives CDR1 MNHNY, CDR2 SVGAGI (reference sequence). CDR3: CASSYIGGEKLFF. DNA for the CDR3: TGTGCCAGCAGTTACATTGGGGGTGAAAAACTGTTTTTT.

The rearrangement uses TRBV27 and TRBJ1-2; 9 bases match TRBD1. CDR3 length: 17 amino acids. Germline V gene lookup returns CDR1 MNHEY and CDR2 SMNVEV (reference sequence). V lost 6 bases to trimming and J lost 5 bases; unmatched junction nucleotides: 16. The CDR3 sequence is CASSLSGQGRVLYGYTF. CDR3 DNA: TGTGCCAGCAGCCTTTCGGGACAGGGAAGAGTCTTGTATGGCTACACCTTC.

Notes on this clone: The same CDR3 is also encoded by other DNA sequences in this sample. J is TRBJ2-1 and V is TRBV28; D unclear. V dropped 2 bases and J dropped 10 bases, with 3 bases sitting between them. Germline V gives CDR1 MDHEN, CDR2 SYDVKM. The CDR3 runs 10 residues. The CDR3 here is CASSLDEQFF. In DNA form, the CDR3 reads TGTGCCAGCAGTTTAGACGAGCAGTTCTTC. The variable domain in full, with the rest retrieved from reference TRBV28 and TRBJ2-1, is DVKVTQSSRYLVKRTGEKVFLECVQDMDHENMFWYRQDPGLGLRLIYFSYDVKMKEKGDIPEGYSVSREKKERFSLILESASTNQTSMYLCASSLDEQFFGPGTRLTVL.